These 2 T cell receptor beta chains were all obtained from the same sample, sequenced in a study of cytomegalovirus exposure and HLA in healthy donors. Sequencing used immunoSEQ multiplex PCR; TCRdb keeps in-frame clones, though not all of them. Of some 310,000 clones detected, around 90% appear once; the ten largest clones hold about 0.96%. The specimen sequenced was PBMCs. The receptors stem from a man aged 30 to 39 in good health and CMV-seronegative.

The V gene is TRBV7-2, the J gene TRBJ1-3, with unresolved D. The CDR3 extends over 12 amino acids. Germline loops: CDR1 SGHTA, CDR2 FQGNSA. The CDR3 loop is CVTMRFGNTIYF. The CDR3 DNA follows: TGTGTTACGATGAGGTTTGGAAACACCATATATTTT.

V is TRBV6-1 and J is TRBJ2-7; 7 positions agree with TRBD1. Germline V gene lookup returns CDR1 MNHNS and CDR2 SASEGT. The CDR3 is made up of 14 amino acids. The V gene end was trimmed by 4 bases and the J gene end by 4 bases; junction bases not matched to a gene: 7. The CDR3 here is CASSGTGESYEQYF. The CDR3 DNA reads TGTGCCAGCAGTGGAACAGGGGAGTCGTACGAGCAGTACTTC.